Listed here are 18 T cell receptor beta chains from one sample, sequenced in a study of T-cell reconstitution after alpha-beta-depleted transplantation in children. Preparing the TCRbeta library involved the use of unique molecular identifiers. TCRdb ran MiXCR on the PCR reads and lists one entry per CDR3 protein. The sample has fewer than 400,000 distinct CDR3 sequences, around 21% seen once; the top ten hold over 3.5%. The sequenced sample was PBMCs from the stem cell graft donor, obtained from the stem cell graft. The receptors here all came from a human donor who donated a stem cell graft to a child with acute myeloid leukemia.

This clonotype appeared many times. The chain combines TRBV4-2 with TRBJ2-7; no clear D. Germline V CDR1 and CDR2: LGHNA, YNFKEQ. V was cut by 0 bases and J by 0 bases, with 6 bases left in between. The CDR3 covers 14 residues. CDR3 region: CASSQETHSYEQYF. The CDR3 bases are TGTGCCAGCAGCCAAGAGACACACTCCTACGAGCAGTACTTC.

This chain uses TRBV28 with TRBJ2-1, with TRBD1 identical over 9 bases. The germline CDR1 and CDR2 sequences are MDHEN and SYDVKM. V was pared by 5 bases and J by 0 bases, with 5 bases of the junction left unmatched. The CDR3 runs to 16 residues. This CDR3 reads CASSGQGPSSYNEQFF. The CDR3 coding sequence is TGTGCCAGCAGTGGACAGGGGCCGAGCTCCTACAATGAGCAGTTCTTC.

This clonotype was seen many times. J is TRBJ1-1 and V is TRBV12-3 or TRBV12-4; D unresolved. Trimming shortened V by 6 bases and J by 0 bases, and 11 bases separated the two germline ends. This CDR3 has 14 residues. The chain's CDR3 is CASRTTVMNTEAFF. In DNA form, the CDR3 reads TGTGCCAGCAGAACAACAGTTATGAACACTGAAGCTTTCTTT.

CDR3 sequence reads: CSGGWGMNTEAFF. The CDR3 DNA sequence: TGCAGCGGGGGGTGGGGGATGAACACTGAAGCTTTCTTT. This chain connects TRBV29-1 to TRBJ1-1, with a weak D call TRBD1 (5 bases). The CDR3 is 13 amino acids. The V gene's germline CDR1 is SQVTM and CDR2 ANQGSEA. Trimming removed 7 bases from V and 0 bases from J, with 12 bases in between.

This clonotype was observed a handful of times. The CDR3 here is CASSQGLAGVSTGELFF. Here the CDR3 DNA reads TGTGCCAGCAGCCAAGGGCTAGCGGGAGTTTCGACCGGGGAGCTGTTTTTT. J is TRBJ2-2 and V is TRBV4-2; 10 bases are shared with TRBD2. Germline-derived CDR1 and CDR2 are LGHNA and YNFKEQ. Trimming cost V 1 base and J 5 bases; bases outside gene matches: 7. The CDR3 is made up of 17 amino acids.

The gene calls are TRBV24-1 and TRBJ2-1; D is uncertain. V lost 10 bases and J 9 bases, leaving 21 bases between the germline ends. This CDR3 region has 14 residues. The germline V gene has CDR1 KGHDR and CDR2 SFDVKD. The CDR3 DNA reads as TGTGCCACAGCCCCTCTACCTGGATTTGGTGAGCAGTTCTTC. It is translated as CATAPLPGFGEQFF.

This clonotype was counted between two and nine times. The rearrangement links TRBV28 to TRBJ2-1; 8 nucleotides agree with TRBD2. Per germline, CDR1 MDHEN and CDR2 SYDVKM. Germline trimming cut 3 bases from V and 0 bases from J; bases unmatched to any gene: 4. The CDR3 extends over 16 amino acids. The CDR3 here is CASSFLTSGSYNEQFF. The CDR3 DNA follows: TGTGCCAGCAGTTTCCTCACTAGCGGCTCCTACAATGAGCAGTTCTTC.

This clonotype was observed at least ten times. The DNA of the CDR3 is TGTGCCAGCAGCTTAGCGGGAGGCTACACCTTC. Translating it yields CASSLAGGYTF. The chain is built from TRBV7-2 and TRBJ1-2; D is ambiguous. From germline, CDR1 is SGHTA and CDR2 FQGNSA. V dropped 0 bases and J dropped 8 bases, with 4 bases sitting between them. There are 11 residues in the CDR3.

This clonotype has at least ten counts. The V and J genes are TRBV29-1 and TRBJ2-1; D is ambiguous. The ends were cut back, 6 bases at V and 1 base at J, with 7 bases in the middle. Germline values: CDR1 SQVTM, CDR2 ANQGSEA. This CDR3 contains 12 residues. The CDR3, as DNA: TGCAGCGTGGCGACGTCCTACAATGAGCAGTTCTTC. It codes for CSVATSYNEQFF.

The rearrangement uses TRBV12-3 or TRBV12-4 and TRBJ1-4, with D hard to call. V shed 6 bases and J shed 7 bases, with 15 bases lying between them. CDR3 length equals 14 residues. This chain's CDR3 is CASSPDGKFEKLFF. In DNA, the CDR3 is TGTGCCAGCAGCCCTGACGGAAAATTTGAAAAACTGTTTTTT.

This sequence joins TRBV28 and TRBJ2-3; TRBD2 agrees at 15 bases. The CDR3 is 15 amino acids. The junction had 2 bases not matched to a gene; V was cut back by 3 bases and J by 7 bases. Germline V lookup: CDR1 MDHEN, CDR2 SYDVKM. CDR3 amino acids: CASSLGTSGRNTQYF. The CDR3 region has the DNA TGTGCCAGCAGTTTGGGGACTAGCGGGAGGAATACGCAGTATTTT.

This clonotype was picked up a small number of times. The gene calls are TRBV20-1 and TRBJ2-5; a possible D gene is TRBD2 (5 bases). This CDR3 comprises 12 residues. The germline V gene encodes CDR1 DFQATT and CDR2 SNEGSKA (reference sequence). V lost 6 bases, J lost 7 bases, and 15 bases lay in between. In DNA, the CDR3 is TGCAGTGCCTCGCTTAGAGAGGGGACCCAGTACTTC. It yields the protein CSASLREGTQYF.

The rearrangement joins TRBV7-3 to TRBJ2-5; 8 nucleotides line up with TRBD1. The germline CDR1 and CDR2 sequences are SGHTA and FQGTGA. This CDR3 has 13 amino acids. Trimming removed 3 bases from V and 5 bases from J; junction bases left unmatched: 2. CDR3 loop: CASSLGQAETQYF. CDR3 bases: TGTGCCAGCAGCTTGGGACAGGCCGAGACCCAGTACTTC.

The chain carries TRBV11-3 and TRBJ2-1; no clear D. Germline-derived CDR1 and CDR2 are SGHNT and YENEEA. The CDR3 extends over 15 amino acids. V shed 0 bases and J shed 9 bases, with 15 bases lying between them. CDR3: CASSLDQTSSLEQFF. The CDR3 region has the DNA TGTGCCAGCAGCTTAGATCAAACGTCGAGTCTTGAGCAGTTCTTC. The entire variable domain, with the rest obtained from reference TRBV11-3 and TRBJ2-1, is as follows: EAGVVQSPRYKIIEKKQPVAFWCNPISGHNTLYWYLQNLGQGPELLIRYENEEAVDDSQLPKDRFSAERLKGVDSTLKIQPAELGDSAVYLCASSLDQTSSLEQFFGPGTRLTVL.

The chain is built from TRBV29-1 and TRBJ1-2; D is unresolved. The germline CDR1 and CDR2 sequences are SQVTM and ANQGSEA. The CDR3 totals 12 residues. V was shortened by 2 bases and J by 1 base, with 5 bases between the two germline ends. The CDR3 reads CSVENNNYGYTF. The CDR3, as DNA: TGCAGCGTTGAAAATAATAACTATGGCTACACCTTC. Variable domain in full (rest from reference TRBV29-1 and TRBJ1-2): SAVISQKPSRDICQRGTSLTIQCQVDSQVTMMFWYRQQPGQSLTLIATANQGSEATYESGFVIDKFPISRPNLTFSTLTVSNMSPEDSSIYLCSVENNNYGYTFGSGTRLTVV.

This clonotype was found a few times. The chain uses TRBV28 and TRBJ2-7, with 13 positions matching TRBD2. The germline CDR1 and CDR2 sequences are MDHEN and SYDVKM. The CDR3 totals 15 residues. V lost 6 bases, J lost 6 bases, and 8 bases stayed unmatched. The CDR3 sequence is CASRPRTSGSPEQYF. The CDR3 DNA reads as TGTGCCAGCAGACCCAGGACTAGCGGGAGCCCCGAGCAGTACTTC.

This clonotype has ten or more counts. V gene TRBV20-1 combines with J gene TRBJ2-7, with D possibly TRBD2 on 6 matching bases. From germline, CDR1 is DFQATT and CDR2 SNEGSKA (reference sequence). V was pared by 6 bases and J by 3 bases, with 18 bases between. The CDR3 runs to 14 residues. CDR3 loop: CSAISGARGYEQYF. The CDR3 DNA is TGCAGTGCGATTAGCGGAGCCCGAGGCTACGAGCAGTACTTC.

The chain links TRBV5-1 to TRBJ2-7; D may be TRBD1 (6 bases). The germline V gene encodes CDR1 SGHRS and CDR2 YFSETQ. The CDR3 is made up of 15 amino acids. Deletions cut 5 bases from V and 7 bases from J, with 22 bases between. This CDR3 is CASREQGGLVTEQYF. CDR3 coding DNA: TGCGCCAGCAGGGAACAGGGTGGATTGGTGACGGAGCAGTACTTC.